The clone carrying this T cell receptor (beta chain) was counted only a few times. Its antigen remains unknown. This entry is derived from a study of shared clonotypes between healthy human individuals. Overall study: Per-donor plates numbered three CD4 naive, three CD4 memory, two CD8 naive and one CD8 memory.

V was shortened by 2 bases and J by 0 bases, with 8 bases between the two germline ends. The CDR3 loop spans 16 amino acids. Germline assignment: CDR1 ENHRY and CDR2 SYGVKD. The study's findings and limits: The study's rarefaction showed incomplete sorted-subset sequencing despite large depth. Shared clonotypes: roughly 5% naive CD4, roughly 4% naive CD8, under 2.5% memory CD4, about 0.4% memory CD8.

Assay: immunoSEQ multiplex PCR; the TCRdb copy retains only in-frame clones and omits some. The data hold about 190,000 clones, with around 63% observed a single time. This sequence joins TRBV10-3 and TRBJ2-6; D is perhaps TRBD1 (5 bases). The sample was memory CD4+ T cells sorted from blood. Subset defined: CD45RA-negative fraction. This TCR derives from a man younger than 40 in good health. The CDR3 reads CAISEGHISGANVLTF. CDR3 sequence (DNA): TGTGCCATCAGTGAGGGACATATCTCTGGGGCCAACGTCCTGACTTTC.